This T cell receptor (beta chain) was captured by sequencing in a study of long-term antiretroviral therapy in people with HIV. General study results and limits: No data were available on ART adherence, viral resistance or therapy changes.

About this clone itself: Its antigen is undetermined.

None of the participants with HIV were treated outside the United States. CDR1 and CDR2 from the germline V gene are SGDLS and YYNGEE. This CDR3 contains 14 residues. V lost 4 bases and J lost 5, with 13 bases in between. Run at survey level, the immunoSEQ assay was version v3.0. Assay used: immunoSEQ multiplex PCR; TCRdb lists only in-frame clones, some missing. The sample shows about 34,000 clones, 85% to 95% of them seen only once. V and J are TRBV9 and TRBJ2-1, with a tentative D call TRBD2 (6 bases). The sequences come from unsorted PBMCs, collected 5.1 years after starting antiretroviral therapy. The origin of this receptor is a woman aged 45 to 65 with HIV. CDR3 residues: CASSPRGTHNEQFF. As DNA, the CDR3 is TGTGCCAGCAGCCCCCGGGGGACCCACAATGAGCAGTTCTTC.